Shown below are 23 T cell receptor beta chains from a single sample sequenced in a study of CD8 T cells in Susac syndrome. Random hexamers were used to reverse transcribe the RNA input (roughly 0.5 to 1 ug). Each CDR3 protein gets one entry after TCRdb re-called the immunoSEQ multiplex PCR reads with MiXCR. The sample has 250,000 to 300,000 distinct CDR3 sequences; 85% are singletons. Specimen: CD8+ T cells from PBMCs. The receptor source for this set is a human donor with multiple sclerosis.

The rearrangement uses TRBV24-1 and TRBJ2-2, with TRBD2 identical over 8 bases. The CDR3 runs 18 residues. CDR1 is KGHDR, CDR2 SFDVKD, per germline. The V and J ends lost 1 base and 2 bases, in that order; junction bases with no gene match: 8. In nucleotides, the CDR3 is TGTGCCACCAGTGATTTCCCCGCCACTAGCGGCAACACCGGGGAGCTGTTTTTT. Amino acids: CATSDFPATSGNTGELFF.

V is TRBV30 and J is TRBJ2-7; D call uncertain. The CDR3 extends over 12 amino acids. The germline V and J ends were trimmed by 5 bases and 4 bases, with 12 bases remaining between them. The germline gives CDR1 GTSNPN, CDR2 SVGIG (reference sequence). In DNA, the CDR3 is TGTGCCTGGGGAGTTAACCCTTACGAGCAGTACTTC. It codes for CAWGVNPYEQYF.

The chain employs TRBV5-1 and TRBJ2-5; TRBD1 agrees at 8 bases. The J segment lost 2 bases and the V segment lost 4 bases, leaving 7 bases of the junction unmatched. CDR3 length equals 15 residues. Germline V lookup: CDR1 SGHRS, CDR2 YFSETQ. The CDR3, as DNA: TGCGCCAGCAGCCAAGGACAGGGACGGCAAGAGACCCAGTACTTC. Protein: CASSQGQGRQETQYF.

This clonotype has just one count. This CDR3 is CASSERYPTANTEAFF. The DNA for the CDR3 is TGTGCCAGCAGTGAGCGTTATCCGACAGCGAACACTGAAGCTTTCTTT. This chain links TRBV25-1 with TRBJ1-1; the D gene is possibly TRBD1 (5 bases). In germline, CDR1 is MGHDK, CDR2 SYGVNS. The CDR3 contains 16 residues. Trimming took off 3 bases at V and 1 base at J, with 15 bases between the two ends.

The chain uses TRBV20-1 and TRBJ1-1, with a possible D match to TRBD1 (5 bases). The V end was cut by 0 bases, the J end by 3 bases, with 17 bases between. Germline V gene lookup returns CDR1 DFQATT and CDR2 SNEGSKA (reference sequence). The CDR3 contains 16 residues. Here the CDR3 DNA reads TGCAGTGCTAGAGATCTGGGAAGGGGAGAGGACACTGAAGCTTTCTTT. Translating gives CSARDLGRGEDTEAFF.

As DNA, the CDR3 is TGTGCCAGCAGTTTAACAATCTACAATGAGCAGTTCTTC. It is translated as CASSLTIYNEQFF. The gene calls are TRBV27 and TRBJ2-1; no definite D call. The CDR3 contains 13 residues. The V end lost 2 bases, the J end lost 3 bases, and 5 bases lay between the germline ends. Germline V CDR1 and CDR2: MNHEY, SMNVEV (reference sequence).

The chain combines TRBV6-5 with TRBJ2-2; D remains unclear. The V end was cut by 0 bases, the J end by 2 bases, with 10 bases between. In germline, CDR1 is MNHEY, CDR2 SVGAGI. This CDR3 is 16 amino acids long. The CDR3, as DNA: TGTGCCAGCAGTTACTCTGGCGGACCAAACACCGGGGAGCTGTTTTTT. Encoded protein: CASSYSGGPNTGELFF.

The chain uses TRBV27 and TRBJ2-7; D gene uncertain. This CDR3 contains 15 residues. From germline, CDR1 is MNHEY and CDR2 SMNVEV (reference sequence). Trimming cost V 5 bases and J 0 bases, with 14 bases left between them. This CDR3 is CASSDNPFSSYEQYF. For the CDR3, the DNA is TGTGCCAGCAGTGACAACCCCTTCAGCTCCTACGAGCAGTACTTC.

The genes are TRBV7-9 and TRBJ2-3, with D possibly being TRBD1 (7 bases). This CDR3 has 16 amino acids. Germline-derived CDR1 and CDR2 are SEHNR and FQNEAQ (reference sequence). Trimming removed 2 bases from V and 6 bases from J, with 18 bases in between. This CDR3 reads CASSLRSGGGIDTQYF. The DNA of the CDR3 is TGTGCCAGCAGCTTAAGGTCCGGAGGGGGCATTGATACGCAGTATTTT.

CDR3 sequence (DNA): TGTGCCAGCAGTTTCAGACGTTCAAGCTCCTACGAGCAGTACTTC. Protein product: CASSFRRSSSYEQYF. The chain has TRBV27 and TRBJ2-7; D unclear. This CDR3 comprises 15 residues. Germline CDR1 MNHEY, CDR2 SMNVEV (reference sequence). Trimming removed 3 bases at V and 0 bases at J, with 12 bases between.

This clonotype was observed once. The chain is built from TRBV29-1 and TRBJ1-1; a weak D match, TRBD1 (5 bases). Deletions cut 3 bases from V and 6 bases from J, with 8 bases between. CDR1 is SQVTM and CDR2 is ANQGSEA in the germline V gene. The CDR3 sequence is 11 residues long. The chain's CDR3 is CSVDWDPEAFF. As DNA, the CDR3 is TGCAGCGTTGACTGGGACCCTGAAGCTTTCTTT.

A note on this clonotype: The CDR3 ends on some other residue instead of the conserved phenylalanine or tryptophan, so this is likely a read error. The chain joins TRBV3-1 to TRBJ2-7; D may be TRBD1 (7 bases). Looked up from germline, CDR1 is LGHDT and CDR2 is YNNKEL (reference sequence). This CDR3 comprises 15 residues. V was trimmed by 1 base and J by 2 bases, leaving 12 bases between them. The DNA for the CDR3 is TGTGCCAGCAGCCAAGCCCCAGGGGGGCCCTACGAGCAGTACCTC. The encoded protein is CASSQAPGGPYEQYL.

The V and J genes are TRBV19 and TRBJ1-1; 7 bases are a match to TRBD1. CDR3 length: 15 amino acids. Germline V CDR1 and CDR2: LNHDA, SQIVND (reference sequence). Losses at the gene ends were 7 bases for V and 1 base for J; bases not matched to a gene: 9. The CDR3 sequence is CASTWRGGSNTEAFF. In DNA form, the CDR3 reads TGTGCCAGTACCTGGAGAGGGGGCTCGAACACTGAAGCTTTCTTT.

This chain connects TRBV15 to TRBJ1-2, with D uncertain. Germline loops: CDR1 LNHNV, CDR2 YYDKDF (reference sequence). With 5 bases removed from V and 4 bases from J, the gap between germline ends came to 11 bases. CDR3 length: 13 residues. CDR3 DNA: TGTGCCACCAGCCTCGACCGATTCTATGGCTACACCTTC. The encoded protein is CATSLDRFYGYTF. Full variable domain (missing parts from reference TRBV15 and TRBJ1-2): DAMVIQNPRYQVTQFGKPVTLSCSQTLNHNVMYWYQQKSSQAPKLLFHYYDKDFNNEADTPDNFQSRRPNTSFCFLDIRSPGLGDTAMYLCATSLDRFYGYTFGSGTRLTVV.

The CDR3 DNA is TGTGCCAGCAGTTTACTGGCGGTTTCTGAAAAACTGTTTTTT. Amino acids: CASSLLAVSEKLFF. The chain uses TRBV28 and TRBJ1-4; no clear D gene. Germline-derived CDR1 and CDR2 are MDHEN and SYDVKM. CDR3 length: 14 amino acids. With 2 bases removed from V and 7 bases from J, the gap between germline ends came to 11 bases.

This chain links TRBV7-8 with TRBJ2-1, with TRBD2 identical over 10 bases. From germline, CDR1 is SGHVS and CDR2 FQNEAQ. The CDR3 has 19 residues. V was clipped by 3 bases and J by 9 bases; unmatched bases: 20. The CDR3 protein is CASSFPRQTSGPEGGEQFF. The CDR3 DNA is TGTGCCAGCAGCTTCCCCCGTCAGACTAGCGGGCCCGAGGGAGGTGAGCAGTTCTTC.

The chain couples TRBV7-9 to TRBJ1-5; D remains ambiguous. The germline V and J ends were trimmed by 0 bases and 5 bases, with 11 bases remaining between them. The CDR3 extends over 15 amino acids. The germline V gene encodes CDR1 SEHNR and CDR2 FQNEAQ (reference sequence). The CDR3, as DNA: TGTGCCAGCAGCTTAGCTAGCAGGCCGGATCAGCCCCAGCATTTT. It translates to CASSLASRPDQPQHF.

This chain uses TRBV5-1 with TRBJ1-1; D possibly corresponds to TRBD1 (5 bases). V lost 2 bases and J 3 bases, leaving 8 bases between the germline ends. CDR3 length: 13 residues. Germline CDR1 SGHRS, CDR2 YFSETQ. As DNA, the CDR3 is TGCGCCAGCAGCTTTAAAGGGGACACTGAAGCTTTCTTT. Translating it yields CASSFKGDTEAFF.

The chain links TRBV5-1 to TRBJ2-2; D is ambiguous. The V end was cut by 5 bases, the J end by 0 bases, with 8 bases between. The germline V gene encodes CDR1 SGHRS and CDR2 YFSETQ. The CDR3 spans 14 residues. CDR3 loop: CASSFVANTGELFF. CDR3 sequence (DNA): TGCGCCAGCAGTTTTGTCGCGAACACCGGGGAGCTGTTTTTT.

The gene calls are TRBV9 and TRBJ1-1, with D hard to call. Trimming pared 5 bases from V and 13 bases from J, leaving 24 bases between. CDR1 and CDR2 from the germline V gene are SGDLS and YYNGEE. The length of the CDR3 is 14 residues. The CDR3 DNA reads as TGTGCCAGCAGTGAGCGCCGGGCCGCTCCTCACCTTTTCTTT. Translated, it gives CASSERRAAPHLFF.

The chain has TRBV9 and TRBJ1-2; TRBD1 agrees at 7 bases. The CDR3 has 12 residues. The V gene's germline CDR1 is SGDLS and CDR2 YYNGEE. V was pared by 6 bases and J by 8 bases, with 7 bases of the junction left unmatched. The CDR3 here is CASTQGVWGYTF. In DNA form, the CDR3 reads TGTGCCAGCACCCAGGGGGTATGGGGCTACACCTTC.

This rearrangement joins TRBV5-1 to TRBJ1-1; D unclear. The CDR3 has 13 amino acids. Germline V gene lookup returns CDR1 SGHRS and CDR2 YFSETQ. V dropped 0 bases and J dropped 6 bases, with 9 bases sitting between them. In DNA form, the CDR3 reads TGCGCCAGCAGCTTGGATCCGGGAGCTGAAGCTTTCTTT. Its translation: CASSLDPGAEAFF.

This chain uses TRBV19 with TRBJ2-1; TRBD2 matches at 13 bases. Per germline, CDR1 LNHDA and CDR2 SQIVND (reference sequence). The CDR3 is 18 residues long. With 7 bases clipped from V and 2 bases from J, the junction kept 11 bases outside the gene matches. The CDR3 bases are TGTGCCAGTAAACCCACCGGGACTAGCGGGGCCGCCTACAATGAGCAGTTCTTC. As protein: CASKPTGTSGAAYNEQFF.